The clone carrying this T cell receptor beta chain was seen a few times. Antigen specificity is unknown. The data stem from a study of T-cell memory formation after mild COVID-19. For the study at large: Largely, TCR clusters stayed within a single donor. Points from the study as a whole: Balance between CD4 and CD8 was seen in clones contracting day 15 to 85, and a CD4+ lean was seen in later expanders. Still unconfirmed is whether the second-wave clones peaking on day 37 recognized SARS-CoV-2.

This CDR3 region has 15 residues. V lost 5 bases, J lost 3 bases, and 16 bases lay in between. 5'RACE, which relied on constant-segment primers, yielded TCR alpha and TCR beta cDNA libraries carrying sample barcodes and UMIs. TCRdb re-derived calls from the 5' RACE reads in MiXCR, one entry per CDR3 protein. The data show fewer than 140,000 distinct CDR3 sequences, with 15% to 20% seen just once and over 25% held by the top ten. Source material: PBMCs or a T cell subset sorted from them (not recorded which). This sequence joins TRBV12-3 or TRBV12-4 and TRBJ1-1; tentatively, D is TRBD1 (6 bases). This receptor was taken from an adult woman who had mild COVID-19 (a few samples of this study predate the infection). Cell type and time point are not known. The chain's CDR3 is CASSPSGGGDTEAFF. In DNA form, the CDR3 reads TGTGCCAGCAGTCCTTCGGGGGGCGGGGACACTGAAGCTTTCTTT.